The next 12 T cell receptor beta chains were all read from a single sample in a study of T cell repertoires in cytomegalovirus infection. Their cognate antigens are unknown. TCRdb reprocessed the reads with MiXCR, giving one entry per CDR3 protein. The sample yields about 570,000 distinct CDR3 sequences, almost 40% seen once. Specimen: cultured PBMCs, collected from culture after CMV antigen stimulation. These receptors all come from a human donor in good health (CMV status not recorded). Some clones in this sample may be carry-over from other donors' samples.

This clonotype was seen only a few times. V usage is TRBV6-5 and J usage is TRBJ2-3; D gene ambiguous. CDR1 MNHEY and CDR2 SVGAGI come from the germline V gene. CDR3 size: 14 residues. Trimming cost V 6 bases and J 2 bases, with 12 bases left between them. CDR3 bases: TGTGCCAGCAGCCCCGCAGGTGTCACAGATACGCAGTATTTT. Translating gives CASSPAGVTDTQYF.

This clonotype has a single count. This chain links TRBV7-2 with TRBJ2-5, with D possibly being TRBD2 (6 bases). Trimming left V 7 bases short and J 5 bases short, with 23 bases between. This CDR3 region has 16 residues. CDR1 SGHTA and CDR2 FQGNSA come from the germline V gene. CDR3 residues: CASIPISGTSRETQYF. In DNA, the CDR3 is TGTGCCAGCATCCCCATTAGCGGAACCTCCCGCGAGACCCAGTACTTC.

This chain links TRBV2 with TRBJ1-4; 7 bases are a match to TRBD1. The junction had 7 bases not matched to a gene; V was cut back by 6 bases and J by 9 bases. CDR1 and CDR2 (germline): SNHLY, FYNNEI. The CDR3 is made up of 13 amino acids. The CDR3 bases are TGTGCCAGCAGCGACCGGGACAGCCAAAAACTGTTTTTT. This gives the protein CASSDRDSQKLFF.

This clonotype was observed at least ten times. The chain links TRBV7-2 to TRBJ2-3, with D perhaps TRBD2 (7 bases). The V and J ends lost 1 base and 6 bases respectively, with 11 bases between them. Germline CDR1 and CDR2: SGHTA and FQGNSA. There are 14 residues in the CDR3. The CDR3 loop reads CASSLVGGEDTQYF. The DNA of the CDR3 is TGTGCCAGCAGCTTAGTAGGGGGGGAGGATACGCAGTATTTT.

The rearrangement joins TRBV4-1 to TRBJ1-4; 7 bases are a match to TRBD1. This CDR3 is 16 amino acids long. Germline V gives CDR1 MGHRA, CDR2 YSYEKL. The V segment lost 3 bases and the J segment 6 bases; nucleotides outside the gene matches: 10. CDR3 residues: CASSHGLDRAYEKLFF. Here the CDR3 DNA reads TGCGCCAGCAGCCACGGGCTTGACAGGGCTTATGAAAAACTGTTTTTT.

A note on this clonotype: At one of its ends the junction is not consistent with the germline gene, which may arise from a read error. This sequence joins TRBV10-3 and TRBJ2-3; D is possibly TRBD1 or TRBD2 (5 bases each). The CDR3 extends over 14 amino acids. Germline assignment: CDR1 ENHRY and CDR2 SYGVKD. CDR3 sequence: CATSGGPSTDTQYF. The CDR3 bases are TGTGCCACCAGTGGGGGACCTAGCACAGATACGCAGTATTTT.

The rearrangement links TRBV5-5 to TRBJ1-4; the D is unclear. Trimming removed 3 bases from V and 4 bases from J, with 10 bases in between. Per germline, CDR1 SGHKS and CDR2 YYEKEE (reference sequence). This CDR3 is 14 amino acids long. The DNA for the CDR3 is TGTGCCAGCAGCTGGAGGGAACTTAATGAAAAACTGTTTTTT. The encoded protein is CASSWRELNEKLFF.

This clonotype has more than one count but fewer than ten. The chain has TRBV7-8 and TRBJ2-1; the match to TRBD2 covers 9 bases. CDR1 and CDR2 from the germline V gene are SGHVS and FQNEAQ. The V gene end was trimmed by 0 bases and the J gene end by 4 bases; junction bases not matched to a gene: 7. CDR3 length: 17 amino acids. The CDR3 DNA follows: TGTGCCAGCAGCTTAGCGCCCACTAGCGGGCCTTACAATGAGCAGTTCTTC. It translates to CASSLAPTSGPYNEQFF.

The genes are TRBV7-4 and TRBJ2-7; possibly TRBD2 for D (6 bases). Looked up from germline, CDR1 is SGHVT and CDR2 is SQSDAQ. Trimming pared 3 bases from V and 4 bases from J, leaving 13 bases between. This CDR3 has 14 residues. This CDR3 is CASSFGEAFYEQYF. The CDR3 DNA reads TGTGCCAGCAGCTTTGGGGAGGCATTTTACGAGCAGTACTTC. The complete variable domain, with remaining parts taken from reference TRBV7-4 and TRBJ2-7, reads GAGVSQSPRYKVAKRGRDVALRCDSISGHVTLYWYRQTLGQGSEVLTYSQSDAQRDKSGRPSGRFSAERPERSVSTLKIQRTEQGDSAVYLCASSFGEAFYEQYFGPGTRLTVT.

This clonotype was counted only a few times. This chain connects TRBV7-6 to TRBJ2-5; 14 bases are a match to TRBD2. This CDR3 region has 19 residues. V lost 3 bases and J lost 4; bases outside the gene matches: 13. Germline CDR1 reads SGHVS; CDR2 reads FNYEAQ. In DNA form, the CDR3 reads TGTGCCAGCAGCTTTTCGGGACTAGCGGGAGATGGGGCGCGAGAGACCCAGTACTTC. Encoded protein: CASSFSGLAGDGARETQYF.

The CDR3 bases are TGTGCCAGCAGCTTAACAGGGAATTTAGGGACCCAGTACTTC. It translates to CASSLTGNLGTQYF. The genes are TRBV7-9 and TRBJ2-5; the D gene is possibly TRBD1 (6 bases). This CDR3 contains 14 residues. Germline V gives CDR1 SEHNR, CDR2 FQNEAQ (reference sequence). The V gene lost 2 bases and the J gene lost 7 bases, with 14 bases spanning the gap. The whole variable domain, remainder taken from reference TRBV7-9 and TRBJ2-5, is DTGVSQNPRHKITKRGQNVTFRCDPISEHNRLYWYRQTLGQGPEFLTYFQNEAQLEKSRLLSDRFSAERPKGSFSTLEIQRTEQGDSAMYLCASSLTGNLGTQYFGPGTRLLVL.

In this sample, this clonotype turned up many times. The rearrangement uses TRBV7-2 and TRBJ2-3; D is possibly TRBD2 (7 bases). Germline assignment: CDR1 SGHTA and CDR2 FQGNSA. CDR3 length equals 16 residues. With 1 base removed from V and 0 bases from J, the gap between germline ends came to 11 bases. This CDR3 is CASSLGGRGSTDTQYF. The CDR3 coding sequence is TGTGCCAGCAGCTTAGGGGGGCGGGGGAGCACAGATACGCAGTATTTT.